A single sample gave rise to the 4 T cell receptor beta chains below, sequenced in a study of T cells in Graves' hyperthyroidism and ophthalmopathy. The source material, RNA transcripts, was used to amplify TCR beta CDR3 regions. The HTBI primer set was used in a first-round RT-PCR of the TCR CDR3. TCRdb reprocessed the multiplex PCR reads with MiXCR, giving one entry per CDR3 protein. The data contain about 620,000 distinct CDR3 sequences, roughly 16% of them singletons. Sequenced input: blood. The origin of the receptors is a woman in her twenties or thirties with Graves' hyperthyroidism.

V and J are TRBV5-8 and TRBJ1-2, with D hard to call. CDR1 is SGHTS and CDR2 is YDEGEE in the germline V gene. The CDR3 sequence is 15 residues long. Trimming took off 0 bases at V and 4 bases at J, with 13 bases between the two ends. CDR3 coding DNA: TGTGCCAGCAGCTTGGGGGGATTGGCGACCTATGGCTACACCTTC. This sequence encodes CASSLGGLATYGYTF.

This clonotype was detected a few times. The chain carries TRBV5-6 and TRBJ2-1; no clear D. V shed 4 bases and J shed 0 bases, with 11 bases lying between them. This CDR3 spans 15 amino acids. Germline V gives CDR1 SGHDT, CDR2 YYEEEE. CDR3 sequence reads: CASSVRPSSYNEQFF. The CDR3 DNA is TGTGCCAGCAGCGTCAGACCTAGCTCCTACAATGAGCAGTTCTTC.

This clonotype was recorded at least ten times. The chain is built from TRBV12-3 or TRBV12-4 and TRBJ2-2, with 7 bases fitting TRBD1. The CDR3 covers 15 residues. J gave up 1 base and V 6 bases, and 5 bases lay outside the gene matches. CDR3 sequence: CASRPGTVNTGELFF. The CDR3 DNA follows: TGTGCCAGCAGGCCCGGGACAGTGAACACCGGGGAGCTGTTTTTT.

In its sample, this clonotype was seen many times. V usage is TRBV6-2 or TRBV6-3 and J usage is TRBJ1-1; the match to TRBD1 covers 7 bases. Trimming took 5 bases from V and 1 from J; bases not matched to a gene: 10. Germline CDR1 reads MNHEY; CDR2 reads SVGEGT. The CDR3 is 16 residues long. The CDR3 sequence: CASSPFPGGGNTEAFF. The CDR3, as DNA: TGTGCCAGCAGTCCCTTTCCAGGGGGAGGGAACACTGAAGCTTTCTTT.